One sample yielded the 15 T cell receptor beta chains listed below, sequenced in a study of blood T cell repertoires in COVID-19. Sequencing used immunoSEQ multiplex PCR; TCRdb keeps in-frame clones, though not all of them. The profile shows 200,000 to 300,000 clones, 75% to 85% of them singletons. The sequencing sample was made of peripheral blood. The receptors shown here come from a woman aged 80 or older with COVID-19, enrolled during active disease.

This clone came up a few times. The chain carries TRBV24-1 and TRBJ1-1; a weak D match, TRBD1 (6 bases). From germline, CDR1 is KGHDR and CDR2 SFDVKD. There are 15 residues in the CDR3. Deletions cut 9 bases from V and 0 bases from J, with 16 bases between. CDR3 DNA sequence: TGTGCCACCCCCGGCTGCGGACAGATGAACACTGAAGCTTTCTTT. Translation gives CATPGCGQMNTEAFF.

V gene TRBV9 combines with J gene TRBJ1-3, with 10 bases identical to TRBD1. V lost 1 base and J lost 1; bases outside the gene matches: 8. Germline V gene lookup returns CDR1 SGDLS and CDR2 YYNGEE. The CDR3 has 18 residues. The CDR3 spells CASSVSPGQGTSGNTIYF. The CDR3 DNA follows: TGTGCCAGCAGCGTAAGTCCGGGACAGGGGACATCTGGAAACACCATATATTTT.

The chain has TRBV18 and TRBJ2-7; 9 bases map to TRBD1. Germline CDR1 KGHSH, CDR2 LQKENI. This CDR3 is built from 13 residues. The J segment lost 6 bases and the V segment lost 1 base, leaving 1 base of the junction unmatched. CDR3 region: CASSPQDRGEQYF. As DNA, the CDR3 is TGTGCCAGCTCACCACAGGACAGGGGCGAGCAGTACTTC.

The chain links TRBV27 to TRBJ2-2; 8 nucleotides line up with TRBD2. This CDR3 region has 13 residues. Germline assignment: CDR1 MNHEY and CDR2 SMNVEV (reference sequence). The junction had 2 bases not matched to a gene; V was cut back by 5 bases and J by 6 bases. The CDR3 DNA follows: TGTGCCAGCAGTCGAGCGGGAGCCGGGGAGCTGTTTTTT. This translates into CASSRAGAGELFF.

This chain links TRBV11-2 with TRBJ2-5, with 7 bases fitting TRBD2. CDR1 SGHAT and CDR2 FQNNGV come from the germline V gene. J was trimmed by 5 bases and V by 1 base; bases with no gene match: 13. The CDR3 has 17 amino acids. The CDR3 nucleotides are TGTGCCAGCAGCTTAGTCCCCAGGGAGGGTAGATCGGAGACCCAGTACTTC. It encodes CASSLVPREGRSETQYF.

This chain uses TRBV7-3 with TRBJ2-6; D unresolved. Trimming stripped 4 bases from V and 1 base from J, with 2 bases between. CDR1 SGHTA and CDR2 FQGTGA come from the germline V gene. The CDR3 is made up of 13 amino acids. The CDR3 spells CASSSSGANVLTF. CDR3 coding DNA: TGTGCCAGCAGCTCATCTGGGGCCAACGTCCTGACTTTC.

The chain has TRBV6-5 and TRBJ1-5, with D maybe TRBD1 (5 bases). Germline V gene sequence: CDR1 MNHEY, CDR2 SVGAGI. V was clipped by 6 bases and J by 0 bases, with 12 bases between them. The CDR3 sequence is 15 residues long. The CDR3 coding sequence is TGTGCCAGCAGGGATCGGGGGAATAGCAATCAGCCCCAGCATTTT. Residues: CASRDRGNSNQPQHF.

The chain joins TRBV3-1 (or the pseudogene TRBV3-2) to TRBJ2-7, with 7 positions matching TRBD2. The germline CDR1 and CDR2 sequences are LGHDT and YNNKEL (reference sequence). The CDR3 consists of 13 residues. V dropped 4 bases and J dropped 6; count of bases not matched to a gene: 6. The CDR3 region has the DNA TGTGCCAGCAGCCTCCGAGCGGGATTCGAGCAGTACTTC. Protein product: CASSLRAGFEQYF.

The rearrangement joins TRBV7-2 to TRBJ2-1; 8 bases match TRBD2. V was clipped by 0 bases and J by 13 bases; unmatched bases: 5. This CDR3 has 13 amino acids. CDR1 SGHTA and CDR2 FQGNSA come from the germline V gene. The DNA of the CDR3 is TGTGCCAGCAGCTTAGCTGGAGCGGGGGTTCAGTTCTTC. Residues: CASSLAGAGVQFF.

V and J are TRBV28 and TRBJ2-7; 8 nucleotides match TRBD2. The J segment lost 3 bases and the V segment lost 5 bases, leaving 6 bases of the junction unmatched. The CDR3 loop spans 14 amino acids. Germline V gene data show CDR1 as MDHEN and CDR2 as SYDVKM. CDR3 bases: TGTGCCAGCAGTGCATCTAGCGGGCTCTACGAGCAGTACTTC. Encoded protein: CASSASSGLYEQYF.

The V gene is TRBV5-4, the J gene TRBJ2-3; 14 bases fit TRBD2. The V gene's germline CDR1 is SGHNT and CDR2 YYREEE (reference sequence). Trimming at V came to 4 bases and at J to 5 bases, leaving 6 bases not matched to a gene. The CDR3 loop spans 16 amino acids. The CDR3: CASSLPGLAGEDTQYF. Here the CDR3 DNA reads TGTGCCAGCAGCCTACCGGGACTAGCGGGGGAAGATACGCAGTATTTT.

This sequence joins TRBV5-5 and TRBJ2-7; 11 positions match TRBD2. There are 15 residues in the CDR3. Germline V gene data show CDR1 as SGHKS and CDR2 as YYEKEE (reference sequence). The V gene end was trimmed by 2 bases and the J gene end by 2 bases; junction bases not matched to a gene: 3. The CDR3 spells CASSLLAGVTYEQYF. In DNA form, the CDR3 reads TGTGCCAGCAGCTTACTAGCGGGGGTGACCTACGAGCAGTACTTC.

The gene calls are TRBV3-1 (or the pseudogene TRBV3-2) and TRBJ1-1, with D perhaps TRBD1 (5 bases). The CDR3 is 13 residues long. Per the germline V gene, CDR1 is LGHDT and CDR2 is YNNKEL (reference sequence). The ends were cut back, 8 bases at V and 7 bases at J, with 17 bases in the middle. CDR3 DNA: TGTGCCAGCCACAAGAGCGGGGGAGATGAAGCTTTCTTT. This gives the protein CASHKSGGDEAFF.

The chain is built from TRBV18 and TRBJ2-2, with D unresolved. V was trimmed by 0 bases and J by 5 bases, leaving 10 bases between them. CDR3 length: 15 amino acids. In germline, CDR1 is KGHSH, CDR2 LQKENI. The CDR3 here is CASSPPGTQTGELFF. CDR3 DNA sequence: TGTGCCAGCTCACCACCGGGCACACAAACCGGGGAGCTGTTTTTT. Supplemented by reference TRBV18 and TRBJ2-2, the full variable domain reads NAGVMQNPRHLVRRRGQEARLRCSPMKGHSHVYWYRQLPEEGLKFMVYLQKENIIDESGMPKERFSAEFPKEGPSILRIQQVVRGDSAAYFCASSPPGTQTGELFFGEGSRLTVL.

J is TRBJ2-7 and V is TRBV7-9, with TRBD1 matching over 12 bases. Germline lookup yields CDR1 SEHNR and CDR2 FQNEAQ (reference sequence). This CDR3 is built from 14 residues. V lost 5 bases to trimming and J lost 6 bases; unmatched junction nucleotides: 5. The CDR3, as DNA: TGTGCCAGCAGCCGGGACAGGGGGCAGCGCGAGCAGTACTTC. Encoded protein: CASSRDRGQREQYF.